This T cell receptor (beta chain) was recovered during a study of T cell responses to AZD1222 COVID-19 vaccine. Study results and caveats: White British ancestry dominated among donors, who included more females, and clonal diversity was possibly underestimated.

The ends were cut back, 6 bases at V and 16 bases at J, with 10 bases in the middle. The CDR3 has 8 residues. Germline values: CDR1 DFQATT, CDR2 SNEGSKA (reference sequence). With respect to this clone: The antigen is not known.

Doses given second, at about 4 or about 12 weeks, were pooled. The protocol was immunoSEQ multiplex PCR, while the TCRdb copy is restricted to in-frame clones and leaves out a portion. The sample has about 150,000 clones; 90% to 95% are singletons. This TCR came from an adult who received the AZD1222 COVID-19 vaccine. Material: peripheral blood, obtained 28 days after the second AZD1222 dose. The chain links TRBV20-1 to TRBJ1-5, with unresolved D. The CDR3: CSAGPTHF. The DNA of the CDR3 is TGCAGTGCGGGCCCCACTCATTTT.